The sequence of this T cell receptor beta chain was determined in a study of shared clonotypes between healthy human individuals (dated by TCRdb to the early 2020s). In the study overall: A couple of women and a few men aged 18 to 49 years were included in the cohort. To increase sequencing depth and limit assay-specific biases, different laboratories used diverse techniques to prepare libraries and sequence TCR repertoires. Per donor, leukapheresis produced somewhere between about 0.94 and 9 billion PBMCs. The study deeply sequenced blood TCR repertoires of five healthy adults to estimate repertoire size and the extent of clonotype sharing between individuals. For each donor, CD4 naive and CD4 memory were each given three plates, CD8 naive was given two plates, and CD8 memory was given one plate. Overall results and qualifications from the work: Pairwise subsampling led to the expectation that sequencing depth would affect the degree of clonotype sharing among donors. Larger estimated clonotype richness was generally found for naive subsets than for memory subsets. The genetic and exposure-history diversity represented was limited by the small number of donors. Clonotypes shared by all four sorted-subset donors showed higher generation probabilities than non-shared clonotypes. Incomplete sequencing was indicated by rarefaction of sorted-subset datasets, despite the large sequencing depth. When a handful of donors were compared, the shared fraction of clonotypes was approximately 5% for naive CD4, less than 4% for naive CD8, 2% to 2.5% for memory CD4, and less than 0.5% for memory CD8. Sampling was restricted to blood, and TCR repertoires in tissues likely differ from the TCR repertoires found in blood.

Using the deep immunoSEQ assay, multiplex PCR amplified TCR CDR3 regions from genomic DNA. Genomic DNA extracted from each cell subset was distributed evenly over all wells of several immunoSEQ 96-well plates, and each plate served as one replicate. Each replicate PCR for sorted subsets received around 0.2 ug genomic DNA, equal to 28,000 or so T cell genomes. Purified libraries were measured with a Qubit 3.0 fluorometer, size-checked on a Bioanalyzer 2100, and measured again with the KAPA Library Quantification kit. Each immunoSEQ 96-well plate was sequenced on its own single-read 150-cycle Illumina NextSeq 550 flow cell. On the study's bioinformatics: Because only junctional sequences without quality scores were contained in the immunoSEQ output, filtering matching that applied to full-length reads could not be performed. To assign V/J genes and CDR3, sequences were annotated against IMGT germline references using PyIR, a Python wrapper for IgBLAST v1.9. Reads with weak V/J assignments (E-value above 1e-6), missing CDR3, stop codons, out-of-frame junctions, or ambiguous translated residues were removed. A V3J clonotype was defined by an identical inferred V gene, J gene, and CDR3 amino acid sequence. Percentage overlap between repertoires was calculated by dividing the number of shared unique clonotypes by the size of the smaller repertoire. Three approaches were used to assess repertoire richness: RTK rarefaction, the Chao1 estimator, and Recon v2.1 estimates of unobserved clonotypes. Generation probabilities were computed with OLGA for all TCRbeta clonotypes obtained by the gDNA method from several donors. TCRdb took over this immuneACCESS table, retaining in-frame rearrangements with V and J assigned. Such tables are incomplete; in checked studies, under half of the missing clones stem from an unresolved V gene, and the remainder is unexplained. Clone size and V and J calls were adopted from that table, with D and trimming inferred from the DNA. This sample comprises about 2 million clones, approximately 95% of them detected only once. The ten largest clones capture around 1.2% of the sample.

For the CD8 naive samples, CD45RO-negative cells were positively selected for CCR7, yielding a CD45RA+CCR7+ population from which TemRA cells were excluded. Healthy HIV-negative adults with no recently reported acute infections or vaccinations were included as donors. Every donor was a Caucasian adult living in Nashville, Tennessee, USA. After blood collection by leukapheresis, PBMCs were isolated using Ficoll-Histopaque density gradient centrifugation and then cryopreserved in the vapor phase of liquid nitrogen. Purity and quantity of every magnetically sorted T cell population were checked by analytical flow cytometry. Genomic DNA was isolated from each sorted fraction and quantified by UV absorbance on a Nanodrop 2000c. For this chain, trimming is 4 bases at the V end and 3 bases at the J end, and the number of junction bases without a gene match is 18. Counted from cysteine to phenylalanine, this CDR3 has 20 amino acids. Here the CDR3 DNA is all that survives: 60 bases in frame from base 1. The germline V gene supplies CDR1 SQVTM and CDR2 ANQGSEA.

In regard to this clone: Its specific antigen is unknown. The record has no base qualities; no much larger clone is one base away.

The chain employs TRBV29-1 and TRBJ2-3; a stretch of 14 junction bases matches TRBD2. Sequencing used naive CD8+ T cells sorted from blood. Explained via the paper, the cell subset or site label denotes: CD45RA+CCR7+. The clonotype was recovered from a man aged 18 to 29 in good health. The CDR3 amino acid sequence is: CSVAEGRLAGGRDWTDTQYF. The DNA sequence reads TGCAGCGTTGCGGAAGGGAGACTAGCGGGGGGGCGGGATTGGACAGATACGCAGTATTTT.